A selection of T cell receptor beta chains follows, all from one sample in a study of blood T cell repertoires in COVID-19. Clones were read by immunoSEQ multiplex PCR, and TCRdb kept only the in-frame ones, dropping some. This sample carries about 400,000 clones, 88% of them seen once, and the ten largest clones take roughly 2%. The material sequenced was PBMCs or T cells enriched from blood (not recorded which). All receptors come from a woman in her 40s with acute COVID-19. Each CDR3 is given with its conserved first and last residue. The D gene is left open where the match is weak. Clone size is shown for a subset of rows, as once, few, many or a class of expanded clone.

V gene	clone size	D gene	J gene	CDR3 DNA	CDR3 protein
TRBV18	-	-	TRBJ1-5	TGTGCCAGCTCACCACGTCGGGACAATTCCCGGCCCCAGCATTTT	CASSPRRDNSRPQHF
TRBV7-2	-	TRBD2	TRBJ2-1	TGTGCCAGCAGCTACGGGACTAGCGGTCCCTCTGGGGACTACAATGAGCAGTTCTTC	CASSYGTSGPSGDYNEQFF
TRBV19	-	TRBD1	TRBJ1-2	TGTGCCAGTATGGGAGGGACAGGGACGAACTATGGCTACACCTTC	CASMGGTGTNYGYTF
TRBV27	-	-	TRBJ2-1	TGTGCCAGCACCTTATGGGTAGGCGGGAACCATGAGCAGTTCTTC	CASTLWVGGNHEQFF
TRBV27	-	-	TRBJ1-2	TGTGCCAGCAGACTACCGCAGGGTGGCTACACCTTC	CASRLPQGGYTF
TRBV4-1	once	TRBD2	TRBJ2-5	TGCGCCAGCAGCCAAGATTACGGGTCGGGGGGGACAGAGACCCAGTACTTC	CASSQDYGSGGTETQYF
TRBV30	-	-	TRBJ1-2	TGTGCCTGGAGCGGAGCTAACTATGGCTACACCTTC	CAWSGANYGYTF
TRBV6-2/TRBV6-3	-	TRBD1	TRBJ2-7	TGTGCCAGCAGTTACCGGGACAGGGGATCCTACGAGCAGTACTTC	CASSYRDRGSYEQYF
TRBV6-6	-	TRBD2	TRBJ2-5	TGTGCCAGCAGCCGAGGACTAGCGGGGGGGCCAGGAGAGACCCAGTACTTC	CASSRGLAGGPGETQYF
TRBV24-1	-	TRBD2	TRBJ2-3	TGTGCCACCAGTCCAGCGGGGGGCACAGATACGCAGTATTTT	CATSPAGGTDTQYF
TRBV4-1	-	TRBD1	TRBJ2-7	TGCGCCAGCAGCCCAGGACAGGCCTACTACGAGCAGTACTTC	CASSPGQAYYEQYF
TRBV5-1	-	-	TRBJ2-4	TGCGCCAGCAGCTTGGGGTTTGTTGGGCAGATAAACATTCAGTACTTC	CASSLGFVGQINIQYF
TRBV6-5	once	-	TRBJ2-1	TGTGCCAGCGCCACAGAATACCATAACCAGGTGCAGTTCTTC	CASATEYHNQVQFF
TRBV25-1	-	-	TRBJ1-5	TGTGCCAGCAGTGACGGGTCAGGGGCCAATCAGCCCCAGCATTTT	CASSDGSGANQPQHF
TRBV5-8	-	TRBD1	TRBJ1-2	TGTGCCAGCAGCCCACAGGGGTCCTATGGCTACACCTTC	CASSPQGSYGYTF
TRBV19	-	-	TRBJ1-1	TGTGCCAGTAGTCCCCAAGGACTGCCGCAAGGGGCTTTCTTT	CASSPQGLPQGAFF
TRBV18	-	TRBD1	TRBJ1-2	TGTGCCAGCTCACCACAGGCAGACAGGGGTTTTAACTATGGCTACACCTTC	CASSPQADRGFNYGYTF
TRBV5-1	-	-	TRBJ1-4	TGCGCCAGCAGCTTCAATTCGGGGGTGAATGAAAAACTGTTTTTT	CASSFNSGVNEKLFF
TRBV6-1	-	-	TRBJ2-1	TGTGCCAGCAGTGAAGATTATAGATGGGGCCGCGCCTACAATGAGCAGTTCTTC	CASSEDYRWGRAYNEQFF
TRBV27	-	-	TRBJ2-7	TGTGCCAGCAGCAACGCGCCAACAGCCTCCTACGAGCAGTACTTC	CASSNAPTASYEQYF
TRBV20-1	-	-	TRBJ1-5	TGCAGTGCTAGTCAGGGCAATCAGCCCCAGCATTTT	CSASQGNQPQHF
TRBV4-1	-	-	TRBJ1-5	TGCGCCAGCAGCCACACGGTGAGCAATCAGCCCCAGCATTTT	CASSHTVSNQPQHF
TRBV4-1	-	-	TRBJ1-2	TGCGCCAGCAGCCAATTACAGGAGAACTATGGCTACACCTTC	CASSQLQENYGYTF
TRBV30	once	TRBD1	TRBJ1-2	TGTGCCTGGAGTGTACCCGACAGGGCTGGCTACACCTTC	CAWSVPDRAGYTF
TRBV6-5	-	-	TRBJ1-5	TGTGCCAGCAGTTACGGACAGTTCAATCAGCCCCAGCATTTT	CASSYGQFNQPQHF
TRBV18	-	-	TRBJ2-7	TGTGCCAGCTCACCAACGGGGGTCGTCCACGAGCAGTACTTC	CASSPTGVVHEQYF
TRBV6-5	-	-	TRBJ1-5	TGTGCCAGCAGCCAAGCAGGGGTCGACAATCAGCCCCAGCATTTT	CASSQAGVDNQPQHF
TRBV10-2	-	TRBD2	TRBJ2-5	TGCGCCACCAAACGGACTAGCCAGTTCCAAGAGACCCAGTACTTC	CATKRTSQFQETQYF
TRBV5-1	-	TRBD1	TRBJ1-2	TGCGCCAGCAGCTCGACGCGAGACAGGGGGCAGGGTGGCTACACCTTC	CASSSTRDRGQGGYTF
TRBV7-9	-	-	TRBJ2-1	TGTGCCAGCAGCTTATACCTAGGAGTTGATGATGAGCAGTTCTTC	CASSLYLGVDDEQFF
TRBV9	-	TRBD1	TRBJ1-2	TGTGCCAGCAGCACCCGCCGGGACAGGGTGGACTATGGCTACACCTTC	CASSTRRDRVDYGYTF
TRBV6-4	-	TRBD1	TRBJ1-2	TGTGCCAGCAGCCTCTATGGACAGGGAAACTATGGCTACACCTTC	CASSLYGQGNYGYTF
TRBV12-5	-	-	TRBJ2-1	TGTGCTAGTGGTCAGAATGACAATGAGCAGTTCTTC	CASGQNDNEQFF
TRBV7-9	-	-	TRBJ2-1	TGTGCCAGCAGCTTGGACATATCCTACAATGAGCAGTTCTTC	CASSLDISYNEQFF
TRBV27	-	TRBD1	TRBJ1-5	TGTGCCAGCAGTTTCCTTGGACAGGACGGAGGGAATCAGCCCCAGCATTTT	CASSFLGQDGGNQPQHF
TRBV5-8	-	TRBD1	TRBJ1-1	TGTGCCAGCAGCAAACGGACAGGGGGCCTAGAAGCTTTCTTT	CASSKRTGGLEAFF
TRBV12-5	-	-	TRBJ1-5	TGTGCTAGTGGTTTGAGTGACAGAAATCAGCCCCAGCATTTT	CASGLSDRNQPQHF
TRBV25-1	-	-	TRBJ1-1	TGTGCCAGCAGTGAATACAGGGTCACTGAAGCTTTCTTT	CASSEYRVTEAFF
TRBV29-1	-	-	TRBJ1-2	TGCAGCGTTGAAGAAGATGGGGGCTACGGCTACACCTTC	CSVEEDGGYGYTF
TRBV9	-	TRBD1	TRBJ2-7	TGTGCCAGCAGCGTTTCGACAGGGGGCTCCTACGAGCAGTACTTC	CASSVSTGGSYEQYF
TRBV18	-	-	TRBJ1-6	TGTGCCAGCTCACCAAGCGGGAGGAGTTCACCCCTCCACTTT	CASSPSGRSSPLHF
TRBV19	-	TRBD1	TRBJ1-1	TGTGCCAGTAGTATCCTGGACAGGGGCGTAGGCACTGAAGCTTTCTTT	CASSILDRGVGTEAFF
TRBV6-5	-	TRBD2	TRBJ2-1	TGTGCCAGCAGTTACTCCTCTAGCGGGGGGACCAATGAGCAGTTCTTC	CASSYSSSGGTNEQFF
TRBV10-3	-	-	TRBJ2-1	TGTGCCATCAGTGAGTCAGTACAGCCCAATGAGCAGTTCTTC	CAISESVQPNEQFF
TRBV20-1	-	TRBD2	TRBJ2-4	TGCAGTGCTAGTGAGCGGGAAAGGGAAAACATTCAGTACTTC	CSASERERENIQYF
TRBV5-1	once	TRBD1	TRBJ2-3	TGCGCCAGCAGCCCCGGACAGGGGGCTATTATAGGCACAGATACGCAGTATTTT	CASSPGQGAIIGTDTQYF
TRBV2	-	TRBD1	TRBJ2-7	TGTGCCAGCAGGGGACAGGGCCGAGAGCAGTACTTC	CASRGQGREQYF
TRBV13	-	-	TRBJ2-1	TGTGCCAGCAGCTTAGGGGTTGGAGATGAGCAGTTCTTC	CASSLGVGDEQFF
TRBV6-5	-	-	TRBJ1-6	TGTGCCAGTAAACAGGGTAGCATCAATTCACCCCTCCACTTT	CASKQGSINSPLHF
TRBV5-6	-	-	TRBJ1-2	TGTGCCAGCAGCTTGGATTATGTATCCTATGGCTACACCTTC	CASSLDYVSYGYTF
TRBV10-3	once	TRBD1	TRBJ1-2	TGTGCCATCAGTGAGTCGGGGACAGCCACTAACTATGGCTACACCTTC	CAISESGTATNYGYTF